This TCR beta chain was recovered during a study of identical twins (dated by TCRdb to about 2016). As for the study more broadly: The study deep-sequenced TCR alpha and beta repertoires from monozygotic twins, unrelated adults of various ages and cord blood to test whether fetal clonotypes persist. Replicate twin experiments were performed at different times using different library preparation protocols to rule out contamination. Study-level results and caveats: The excess sharing between twins in beta out-of-frame sequences was weaker because fewer shared sequences reduced the signal-to-noise ratio. Invariant T cells such as MAIT and iNKT could partly confound zero-insertion analyses, although diverse VJ usage argued against such confounding for most clonotypes. Conclusions relied on cross-sectional statistical analysis, since the same donors could not be followed over many years. Out-of-frame TCR alpha sequences shared between twins showed an excess of low generation-probability sequences compared with coincidental sharing between unrelated individuals. Out-of-frame TCR alpha sharing in monozygotic twins was systematically underestimated by recombination models, whereas sharing between unrelated individuals was in agreement with the recombination models. Abundant cord blood beta clonotypes had fewer insertions, young adult naive repertoires showed a similar but weaker trend, and memory repertoires showed no such trend.

Points on this clonotype: This receptor's antigen is unknown. No per-base quality is available; no much larger clone lies one base away.

Relative to germline, V is missing 6 bases and J is missing 5 bases, with 21 bases of the junction outside any gene match. From its cysteine to its phenylalanine, the CDR3 spans 19 amino acids. Left in the record is the CDR3 DNA by itself, 57 bases read in frame from the first base. CDR1 and CDR2 (SGHVS, FQNEAQ) derive from the germline V gene. Every donor in the study was a healthy Caucasian. Three pairs of female monozygotic twins, all aged roughly 18 to 30 years, were included in the twin cohort. The RNA used for TCR libraries was isolated from peripheral blood mononuclear cells. Library generation was performed with 5' RACE. The sequencing machine was an Illumina HiSeq 2000. Template switching introduced a universal primer binding site; the final cDNA contained a unique molecular identifier, enabling accurate counting of TCR cDNA molecules. Specific primers in the conserved constant-segment region were used to synthesize first-strand cDNA for the TCR alpha and beta chains. To control for contamination, every cDNA library carried two barcodes: a SMART-Mk sample barcode plus Illumina barcodes. TruSeq adapter sequences, together with Illumina sample barcodes, were added in two successive PCR steps. Sequencing of the TCR alpha and beta cDNA libraries was done on the Illumina HiSeq platform using custom primers. Regarding the original processing steps: Raw reads were processed with MiGEC to extract unique molecular identifiers, and MiXCR was used to determine CDR3 positions. Recombination models were inferred per individual with the repgenHMM and IGoR tools using an EM algorithm. Shared clonotype analysis was performed with the tcR package in R, normalizing sharing by the product of cloneset sizes. To study raw recombination free of thymic and clonal selection effects, out-of-frame nonproductive sequences were analyzed. Clones were called with MiXCR by TCRdb after fastp trimmed the public reads at Q25, and only in-frame beta chains were retained. Rows are unified per CDR3 protein, each entry keeping the most common DNA and genes. TCRdb, not the authors, supplied the V and J calls. The sample table lists fewer than 800,000 distinct CDR3 sequences, around 7.4% of them with a count of one. Of the sample, about 1.5% is held by the ten largest clones.

The sample also formed part of further work on yellow fever vaccine responses in identical twins. As that second study puts it: According to the authors, in identical twins the way T cells responded to vaccination appeared partly convergent and partly personalized. Focusing on identical twins, the study followed the T cell clones that responded to the vaccine, and did so with precision.

The rearrangement joined TRBV7-8 to TRBJ2-5; the junction holds 10 bases that match TRBD2. The receptor was isolated from a woman aged 18-29 years in good health. Sequenced material: PBMCs. The nucleotide sequence reads as follows: TGTGCCAGCAGTTCCCAGGCACCTAGCGGGAGAGCCTCCCGGGAGACCCAGTACTTC. Its product reads: CASSSQAPSGRASRETQYF. Supplemented by the reference TRBV7-8 and TRBJ2-5 proteins around the CDR3, the complete variable domain is GAGVSQSPRYKVAKRGQDVALRCDPISGHVSLFWYQQALGQGPEFLTYFQNEAQLDKSGLPSDRFFAERPEGSVSTLKIQRTQQEDSAVYLCASSSQAPSGRASRETQYFGPGTRLLVL.